This is a list of T cell receptor beta chains from one sample in a study of blood T cell repertoires in COVID-19. The data were produced by immunoSEQ multiplex PCR, yet TCRdb's version contains in-frame clones alone and is incomplete. In the table there are about 260,000 clones, more than 80% of which are singletons. The sequencing sample was made of peripheral blood. The receptors here all came from a woman in her 40s with acute or convalescent COVID-19. Each CDR3 is given with its conserved first and last residue. The D gene is left open where the match is weak. The listing skips clone size in some rows; elsewhere it reads once, few, many or a size class.

abundance	v_gene	d_gene	j_gene	CDR3nt	CDR3aa
NA	TRBV27	NA	TRBJ1-6	TGTGCCAGCAGGACAAGTACTAGCTCCTATAATTCACCCCTCCACTTT	CASRTSTSSYNSPLHF
once	TRBV23-1	TRBD1	TRBJ1-5	TGCGCCAGCGACAGGGAAAAAGATCAGCCCCAGCATTTT	CASDREKDQPQHF
NA	TRBV9	NA	TRBJ1-2	TGTGCCAGCAGCCCCGACAGACCTTATGGCTACACCTTC	CASSPDRPYGYTF
NA	TRBV11-2	NA	TRBJ2-5	TGTGCCAGCAGCGCCGGGGGTTTGGAGACCCAGTACTTC	CASSAGGLETQYF
NA	TRBV5-1	TRBD1	TRBJ2-5	TGCGCCAGCAGCTCCGGGACAGGGGAAGAGACCCAGTACTTC	CASSSGTGEETQYF
NA	TRBV9	NA	TRBJ1-1	TGTGCCAGCAGCGTAGAGGCGGGACGGACTGAAGCTTTCTTT	CASSVEAGRTEAFF
NA	TRBV2	TRBD2	TRBJ2-5	TGTGCCAGCAGCCGAATAGCGGGGGGACAAGAGACCCAGTACTTC	CASSRIAGGQETQYF
NA	TRBV24-1	NA	TRBJ2-1	TGTGCCACCAGTGAGGTGTGGGGGGGGCACGGACGGCAGTTCTTC	CATSEVWGGHGRQFF
NA	TRBV6-1	NA	TRBJ1-6	TGTGCCAGCAGTGAAGTCCCATATAATTCACCCCTCCACTTT	CASSEVPYNSPLHF
once	TRBV9	NA	TRBJ2-5	TGTGCCAGCAGCGTAGGCCAGGGGAGGGTGGAGACCCAGTACTTC	CASSVGQGRVETQYF
NA	TRBV4-2	NA	TRBJ2-3	TGTGCCAGCAGCCAAGTCGGATCGGGGACTAGCACAGATACGCAGTATTTT	CASSQVGSGTSTDTQYF
NA	TRBV5-1	NA	TRBJ2-5	TGCGCCAGCAGCTTGGTAAGGGGCAGGGGAGAGACCCAGTACTTC	CASSLVRGRGETQYF
once	TRBV11-2	NA	TRBJ2-5	TGTGCCAGCAGCTTCTTAAGGGGGGGGACTCGGGAGACCCAGTACTTC	CASSFLRGGTRETQYF
once	TRBV5-4	NA	TRBJ2-5	TGTGCCAGCAGCCGCGCCCTAGCGGAGACCCAGTACTTC	CASSRALAETQYF
NA	TRBV7-9	NA	TRBJ1-1	TGTGCCAGCAGACGAGCAAACACTGAAGCTTTCTTT	CASRRANTEAFF
NA	TRBV12-5	NA	TRBJ2-1	TGTGCTAGTGGTTTATCGGGGGTCAATGAGCAGTTCTTC	CASGLSGVNEQFF
NA	TRBV2	NA	TRBJ1-2	TGTGCCAGCAGTGACAGGTGGGGGGGCTATGGCTACACCTTC	CASSDRWGGYGYTF
NA	TRBV4-1	NA	TRBJ2-5	TGCGCCAGCAGCCAAGATGGGGGCTGGGAGACCCAGTACTTC	CASSQDGGWETQYF
NA	TRBV9	TRBD1	TRBJ1-2	TGTGCCAGCAGCGTAGCTGGGACAGGGGGCTTCTCTAACTATGGCTACACCTTC	CASSVAGTGGFSNYGYTF
NA	TRBV6-1	NA	TRBJ1-4	TGTGCCAGCAGTGAATACGCAGGGGCGCCGAGAGGGAAACTGTTTTTT	CASSEYAGAPRGKLFF
NA	TRBV4-2	TRBD2	TRBJ2-1	TGTGCCAGCAGCCAAGATGAGGGCGGGGGGAAGGGCAATGAGCAGTTCTTC	CASSQDEGGGKGNEQFF
NA	TRBV18	TRBD1	TRBJ2-1	TGTGCCAGCTCAACAAGGACAGGGAGGTTGGATGAGCAGTTCTTC	CASSTRTGRLDEQFF
NA	TRBV9	NA	TRBJ1-5	TGTGCCAGCAGCGTTAGTCCGAGCGACCCGGGACAGCCCCAGCATTTT	CASSVSPSDPGQPQHF
NA	TRBV11-2	TRBD2	TRBJ2-1	TGTGCCAGCAGCTTAGAGACTAGCGGGCTTGGTGAGCAGTTCTTC	CASSLETSGLGEQFF
NA	TRBV10-3	NA	TRBJ1-2	TGTGCCATCAGTGCGGGGGGGCGAAGAAGTGGCTACACCTTC	CAISAGGRRSGYTF
once	TRBV4-1	NA	TRBJ1-3	TGCGCCAGCAGCCAAGACCCTGCAGGTTCTGGAAACACCATATATTTT	CASSQDPAGSGNTIYF
once	TRBV29-1	NA	TRBJ2-1	TGCAGCGTGGCCACAGGGTCCTACAATGAGCAGTTCTTC	CSVATGSYNEQFF